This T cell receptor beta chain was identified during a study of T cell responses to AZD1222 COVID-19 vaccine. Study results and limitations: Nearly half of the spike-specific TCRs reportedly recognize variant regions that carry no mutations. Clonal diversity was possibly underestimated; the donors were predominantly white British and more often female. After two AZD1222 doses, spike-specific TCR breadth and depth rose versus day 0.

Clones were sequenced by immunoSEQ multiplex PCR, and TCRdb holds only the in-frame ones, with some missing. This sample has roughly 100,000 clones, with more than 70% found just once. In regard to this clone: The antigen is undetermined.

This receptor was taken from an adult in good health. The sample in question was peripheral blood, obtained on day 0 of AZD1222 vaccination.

CDR3 sequence reads: CASSPPQLSGANTDTQYF. The CDR3 DNA is TGTGCCAGCTCACCACCTCAGTTATCGGGGGCGAACACAGATACGCAGTATTTT. The chain recombines TRBV18 with TRBJ2-3, with D perhaps being TRBD1 or TRBD2 (6 bases each). Germline V gene sequence: CDR1 KGHSH, CDR2 LQKENI. This CDR3 spans 18 amino acids. V was cut by 0 bases and J by 2 bases, with 18 bases left in between.